This T cell receptor beta chain was documented in a study of shared clonotypes between healthy human individuals. Study information: Aged 18 to 49, the donors were a couple of women and a few men.

Note on this clone: The antigen is not known.

Study-wide findings and caveats: What rarefaction showed was incomplete sorted-subset sequencing despite large depth.

The authors ran the assay at deep level. The table came from immunoSEQ multiplex PCR; TCRdb's copy has only in-frame clones and leaves some out. The sample carries approximately 740,000 clones, 74% recorded once. The germline V and J ends were trimmed by 4 bases and 6 bases, with 7 bases remaining between them. This CDR3 has 11 amino acids. Germline loops: CDR1 SGHTA, CDR2 FQGNSA. Source material: memory CD4+ T cells sorted from blood. As to subset: CD45RA-negative fraction. The source of this sequence is a woman in her twenties or thirties in good health. The chain uses TRBV7-2 and TRBJ2-7; no clear D gene. CDR3 sequence: CASSSQVEQYF. The CDR3, as DNA: TGTGCCAGCAGCTCCCAAGTCGAGCAGTACTTC.